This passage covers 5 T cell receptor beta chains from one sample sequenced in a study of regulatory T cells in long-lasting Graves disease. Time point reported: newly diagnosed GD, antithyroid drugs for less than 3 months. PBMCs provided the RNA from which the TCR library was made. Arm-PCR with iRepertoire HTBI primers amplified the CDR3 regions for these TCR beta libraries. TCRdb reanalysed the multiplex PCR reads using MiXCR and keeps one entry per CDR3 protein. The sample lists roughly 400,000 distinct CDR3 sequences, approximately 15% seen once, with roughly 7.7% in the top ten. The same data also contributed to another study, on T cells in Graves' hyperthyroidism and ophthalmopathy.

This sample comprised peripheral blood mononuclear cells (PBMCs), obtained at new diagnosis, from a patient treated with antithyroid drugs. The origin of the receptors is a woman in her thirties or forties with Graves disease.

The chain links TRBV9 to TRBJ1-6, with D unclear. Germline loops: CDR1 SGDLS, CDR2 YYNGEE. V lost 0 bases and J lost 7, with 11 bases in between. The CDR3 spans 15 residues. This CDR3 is CASSVEAARNSPLHF. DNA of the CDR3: TGTGCCAGCAGCGTAGAGGCAGCTCGGAATTCACCCCTCCACTTT.

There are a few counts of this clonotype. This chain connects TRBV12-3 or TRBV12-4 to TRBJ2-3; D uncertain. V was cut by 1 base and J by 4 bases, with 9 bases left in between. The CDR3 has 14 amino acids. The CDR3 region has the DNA TGTGCCAGCAGTTTAGGGCCTTTGTCAGATACGCAGTATTTT. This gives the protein CASSLGPLSDTQYF.

The chain's CDR3 is CASRTTGYEQYF. For the CDR3, the DNA is TGTGCCAGCAGAACGACAGGGTACGAGCAGTACTTC. The genes are TRBV28 and TRBJ2-7; 7 positions agree with TRBD1. The trim removed 6 bases at V and 4 bases at J, leaving 3 bases unmatched. This CDR3 has 12 amino acids. Germline V gene data show CDR1 as MDHEN and CDR2 as SYDVKM.

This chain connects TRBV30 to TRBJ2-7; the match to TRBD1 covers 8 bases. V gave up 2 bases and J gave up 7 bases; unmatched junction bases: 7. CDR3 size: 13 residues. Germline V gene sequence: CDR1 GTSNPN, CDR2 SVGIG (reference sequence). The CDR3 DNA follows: TGTGCCTGGAGTAACAGGGGGACAGAGGAGCAGTACTTC. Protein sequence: CAWSNRGTEEQYF.

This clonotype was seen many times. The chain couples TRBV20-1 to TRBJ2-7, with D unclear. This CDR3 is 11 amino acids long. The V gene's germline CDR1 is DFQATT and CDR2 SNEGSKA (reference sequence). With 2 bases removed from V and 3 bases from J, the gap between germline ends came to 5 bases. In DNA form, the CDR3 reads TGCAGTGCTAGACTGGGCTACGAGCAGTACTTC. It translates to CSARLGYEQYF.